Reported below is one TCR beta chain. The antigen remains undetermined. The CDR3 contains 13 residues. The V gene's germline CDR1 is DFQATT and CDR2 SNEGSKA (reference sequence). V trimming: 3 bases; J trimming: 4 bases; junction bases outside the gene matches: 0. The data were taken from a study of T-cell reconstitution after alpha-beta-depleted transplantation in children. Study-level results: About two months after transplant, alpha-beta T cells reportedly came from several hundred expanded graft clones.

For TCRbeta, the library was prepared with unique molecular identifiers. TCRdb re-called the PCR reads with MiXCR, one entry per CDR3 protein. The profile shows just under 250,000 distinct CDR3 sequences, around 25% of them singletons. The origin of this receptor is a girl under 10 years old with Fanconi anemia, due to receive a stem cell transplant. The specimen comprised PBMCs, sampled before TCRalphabeta/CD19-depleted stem cell transplant. The chain carries TRBV20-1 and TRBJ1-6, with TRBD1 identical over 7 bases. In DNA form, the CDR3 reads TGCAGTGCTAGGACAGGGTATAATTCACCCCTCCACTTT. Its translation: CSARTGYNSPLHF.